One and the same sample provided the 29 T cell receptor beta chains below, sequenced in a study of blood T cells in healthy people across ages. PCR was performed a second time for about 7 to 12 cycles using a sample-barcoded 5' primer and a J-beta primer mix. MiXCR, applied by TCRdb to the 5' RACE reads, yields one record per CDR3 protein. This table has 600,000 or so distinct CDR3 sequences, about 30% appearing once. The sequenced material came from blood. The source is a woman of 80 years or more in good health.

V and J are TRBV20-1 and TRBJ2-3, with a possible D match to TRBD2 (5 bases). V was pared by 6 bases and J by 4 bases, with 20 bases between. This CDR3 has 15 amino acids. Germline assignment: CDR1 DFQATT and CDR2 SNEGSKA (reference sequence). The CDR3, as DNA: TGCAGTGCCGCATTTCGCCGGGGATCCTCAGATACGCAGTATTTT. As protein: CSAAFRRGSSDTQYF.

This clonotype was counted only a few times. The chain has TRBV9 and TRBJ2-5, with a tentative D call TRBD2 (6 bases). CDR3 size: 15 residues. Trimming removed 0 bases at V and 2 bases at J, with 11 bases between. Germline V gene data show CDR1 as SGDLS and CDR2 as YYNGEE. CDR3 DNA sequence: TGTGCCAGCAGCGTAGTCGGGGGTAATCAAGAGACCCAGTACTTC. Protein sequence: CASSVVGGNQETQYF.

Of note for this clonotype: Mismatch with germline at one junction end may stem from a read error. The chain employs TRBV12-3 or TRBV12-4 and TRBJ2-1; 11 bases align to TRBD1. There are 15 residues in the CDR3. CDR3 sequence reads: CASSLSDRGHGERFF. CDR3 DNA sequence: TGTGCCAGCAGTTTATCGGACAGGGGGCACGGCGAGCGGTTCTTC.

The gene calls are TRBV5-6 and TRBJ1-1; TRBD1 might be the D (5 bases). This CDR3 has 15 residues. The V and J ends lost 0 bases and 2 bases respectively, with 11 bases between them. CDR1 is SGHDT, CDR2 YYEEEE, per germline. CDR3 sequence: CASSLADRINTEAFF. Written as DNA, the CDR3 is TGTGCCAGCAGCTTGGCCGACAGAATAAACACTGAAGCTTTCTTT.

At least ten counts were recorded for this clonotype. This chain uses TRBV5-1 with TRBJ2-7; 7 nucleotides match TRBD2. The germline CDR1 and CDR2 sequences are SGHRS and YFSETQ. The CDR3 is 15 amino acids. V lost 4 bases, J lost 0 bases, and 7 bases stayed unmatched. CDR3 protein: CASSPPSGLSYEQYF. CDR3 in DNA: TGCGCCAGCAGCCCCCCTAGCGGCCTCTCCTACGAGCAGTACTTC.

As for this clonotype: A clone one base away is much larger, so this may be a read error. V gene TRBV12-3 or TRBV12-4 combines with J gene TRBJ2-3; D ambiguous. CDR3 length: 13 amino acids. CDR3 nucleotides: TGTGCCAGCCGTGACGCGAGCACAGATGCGCAGTATTTT. The encoded protein is CASRDASTDAQYF.

This clonotype was observed a handful of times. V usage is TRBV4-2 and J usage is TRBJ2-3; weak D call: TRBD2 (6 bases). The CDR3 is made up of 15 amino acids. Germline V gene sequence: CDR1 LGHNA, CDR2 YNFKEQ. V lost 1 base to trimming and J lost 2 bases, with 10 bases between them. CDR3 DNA: TGTGCCAGCAGCCAAGGCCGGGGGTACACAGATACGCAGTATTTT. Its protein product is CASSQGRGYTDTQYF.

Written as DNA, the CDR3 is TGTGCCAGCAGGTCTGCGGGACAGACAAATTCACCCCTCCACTTT. Its protein is CASRSAGQTNSPLHF. This chain uses TRBV27 with TRBJ1-6; 7 positions agree with TRBD1. Per germline, CDR1 MNHEY and CDR2 SMNVEV (reference sequence). The CDR3 spans 15 residues. Trimming took 6 bases from V and 7 from J; bases not matched to a gene: 9.

A word on this clonotype: Given a much more abundant clone one base away, this may be a read error. This chain links TRBV5-5 with TRBJ2-7; 15 positions match TRBD2. Germline-derived CDR1 and CDR2 are SGHKS and YYEKEE (reference sequence). The length of the CDR3 is 15 residues. J gave up 7 bases and V 4 bases, and 6 bases lay outside the gene matches. In DNA form, the CDR3 reads TGTGCCAGCAGCAGGACTAGCGGGGGGGTAAATGAGCAGTACTTC. It encodes CASSRTSGGVNEQYF.

This clonotype appeared a single time. This rearrangement joins TRBV12-3 or TRBV12-4 to TRBJ2-5, with TRBD1 identical over 9 bases. This CDR3 has 14 amino acids. The J segment lost 2 bases and the V segment lost 5 bases, leaving 3 bases of the junction unmatched. CDR3 in DNA: TGTGCCAGCAGTGGCGGACAGGGGCAAGAGACCCAGTACTTC. It yields the protein CASSGGQGQETQYF.

Ten or more counts support this clonotype. The chain combines TRBV15 with TRBJ1-2; TRBD1 is a possible D gene (6 bases). This CDR3 comprises 14 residues. The V and J ends lost 0 bases and 4 bases respectively, with 9 bases between them. In germline, CDR1 is LNHNV, CDR2 YYDKDF (reference sequence). As DNA, the CDR3 is TGTGCCACCAGCAGAGATGGACAGCGCTATGGCTACACCTTC. Protein product: CATSRDGQRYGYTF.

The table lists this clonotype with a few counts. The genes are TRBV30 and TRBJ1-5; D gene unclear. V shed 3 bases and J shed 3 bases, with 9 bases lying between them. Germline V CDR1 and CDR2: GTSNPN, SVGIG (reference sequence). CDR3 size: 13 residues. The chain's CDR3 is CAWSLGDNQPQHF. The CDR3 DNA sequence: TGTGCCTGGAGCCTGGGAGACAATCAGCCCCAGCATTTT.

This clonotype was detected only a few times. The chain links TRBV5-1 to TRBJ2-3; 15 nucleotides align to TRBD2. The CDR3 runs 17 residues. V was clipped by 0 bases and J by 9 bases; unmatched bases: 8. Germline CDR1 is SGHRS and CDR2 is YFSETQ. The CDR3 protein is CASSLVGLAGGTGTQYF. In nucleotides, the CDR3 is TGCGCCAGCAGCTTGGTGGGACTAGCGGGGGGCACGGGGACGCAGTATTTT.

This clonotype was recorded at least ten times. CDR3 DNA sequence: TGCAGTGCCCCCCCTAACTACGATGAGCAGTACTTC. This gives the protein CSAPPNYDEQYF. The genes are TRBV20-1 and TRBJ2-7; D remains ambiguous. The CDR3 consists of 12 residues. V was trimmed by 6 bases and J by 7 bases, leaving 16 bases between them. Germline loops: CDR1 DFQATT, CDR2 SNEGSKA (reference sequence).

There are many counts of this clonotype. The V gene is TRBV27, the J gene TRBJ2-7; D possibly corresponds to TRBD1 (6 bases). The V gene's germline CDR1 is MNHEY and CDR2 SMNVEV (reference sequence). The CDR3 runs 14 residues. V gave up 4 bases and J gave up 4 bases, with 14 bases separating them. This CDR3 is CASSSPGQRYEQYF. CDR3 nucleotides: TGTGCCAGCAGTTCACCGGGACAAAGATACGAGCAGTACTTC.

This clonotype was counted at least ten times. The chain employs TRBV20-1 and TRBJ2-4; 7 bases map to TRBD2. The germline gives CDR1 DFQATT, CDR2 SNEGSKA (reference sequence). This CDR3 contains 15 residues. J lost 6 bases, V lost 2 bases, and 10 bases had no gene match. The CDR3 DNA reads as TGCAGTGCTAGACTTATAGGGCCTAGCGGAAACATTCAGTACTTC. This codes for CSARLIGPSGNIQYF.

A remark on this clonotype: Possible read error: a much larger clone is one base away. The chain has TRBV11-3 and TRBJ2-7; the match to TRBD2 covers 11 bases. V shed 2 bases and J 7 bases; nucleotides not matched to a gene: 16. This CDR3 contains 18 residues. The V gene's germline CDR1 is SGHNT and CDR2 YENEEA. For the CDR3, the DNA is TGTGCCAGCAGCTTAAGTTCGCTAGCGGGGGGCGGGGGAAATGAGCAGTACTTC. It specifies CASSLSSLAGGGGNEQYF.

This chain connects TRBV20-1 to TRBJ2-7; 8 bases align to TRBD2. Germline CDR1 DFQATT, CDR2 SNEGSKA (reference sequence). V lost 8 bases to trimming and J lost 6 bases; unmatched junction nucleotides: 12. This CDR3 has 13 amino acids. The CDR3 sequence: CSCRPGGLGEQYF. CDR3 DNA: TGCAGTTGTAGGCCGGGGGGGCTGGGCGAGCAGTACTTC.

This clonotype turned up a few times. This chain connects TRBV6-5 to TRBJ1-1, with D tentatively TRBD1 (5 bases). The germline gives CDR1 MNHEY, CDR2 SVGAGI. The CDR3 sequence is 13 residues long. The V and J ends lost 5 bases and 6 bases respectively, with 13 bases between them. CDR3 residues: CASSKPGTSEAFF. In DNA form, the CDR3 reads TGTGCCAGCAGTAAACCCGGGACTTCTGAAGCTTTCTTT.

This clonotype was recorded many times. The chain couples TRBV20-1 to TRBJ2-3; TRBD2 might be the D (5 bases). Trimming stripped 6 bases from V and 5 bases from J, with 18 bases between. Germline CDR1 and CDR2: DFQATT and SNEGSKA (reference sequence). The CDR3 is made up of 14 amino acids. The CDR3 loop is CSATSPSFRDTQYF. The DNA of the CDR3 is TGCAGTGCAACTAGTCCTAGTTTTCGAGATACGCAGTATTTT.

The chain employs TRBV20-1 and TRBJ2-7; TRBD1 aligns across 10 bases. Germline values: CDR1 DFQATT, CDR2 SNEGSKA (reference sequence). V was pared by 0 bases and J by 6 bases, with 2 bases of the junction left unmatched. The CDR3 contains 13 residues. As DNA, the CDR3 is TGCAGTGCTAGAGATCGGACAGGGGGCGAGCAGTACTTC. It yields the protein CSARDRTGGEQYF.

The CDR3 DNA sequence: TGTGCCAGCAGCCAAACGGGGGGGCAGCGGGGGAGGCAGCAGTTCTTC. As protein: CASSQTGGQRGRQQFF. V usage is TRBV3-1 and J usage is TRBJ2-1, with 8 bases matching TRBD2. Trimming at V came to 2 bases and at J to 11 bases, leaving 14 bases not matched to a gene. The CDR3 is made up of 16 amino acids. CDR1 is LGHDT, CDR2 YNNKEL, per germline (reference sequence).

The chain employs TRBV6-5 and TRBJ2-6, with D possibly being TRBD2 (6 bases). V gave up 2 bases and J gave up 5 bases, with 16 bases separating them. Per the germline V gene, CDR1 is MNHEY and CDR2 is SVGAGI. The CDR3 is made up of 17 amino acids. CDR3 sequence (DNA): TGTGCCAGCAGTTACGGGAGGCCGCAAGGGAGGGCCAACGTCCTGACTTTC. Translated, it gives CASSYGRPQGRANVLTF.

This clonotype has ten or more counts. The chain is built from TRBV20-1 and TRBJ2-1, with TRBD2 identical over 8 bases. The germline V gene encodes CDR1 DFQATT and CDR2 SNEGSKA (reference sequence). Trimming took 3 bases from V and 8 from J; bases not matched to a gene: 18. The length of the CDR3 is 17 residues. The CDR3 DNA is TGCAGTGCTAGTAAAGCGGCGGGGGGCGCCCGAATTTATGAGCAGTTCTTC. It encodes CSASKAAGGARIYEQFF.

This clonotype was counted many times. The rearrangement uses TRBV7-9 and TRBJ2-1; no reliable D call. The CDR3 sequence is 11 residues long. V was pared by 5 bases and J by 7 bases, with 6 bases between. In germline, CDR1 is SEHNR, CDR2 FQNEAQ (reference sequence). The CDR3 bases are TGTGCCAGCAGCCCACGGAATGAGCAGTTCTTC. Translated, it gives CASSPRNEQFF.

On this clonotype: This may stem from a read error, because a much larger clone lies one nucleotide away. V and J are TRBV6-6 and TRBJ2-1; either TRBD1 or TRBD2 may supply D (5 bases each). The CDR3 extends over 13 amino acids. The germline V and J ends were trimmed by 8 bases and 2 bases, with 10 bases remaining between them. Looked up from germline, CDR1 is MNHNY and CDR2 is SVGAGI (reference sequence). The chain's CDR3 is CASRDGAYNEQFF. The CDR3, as DNA: TGTGCCAGCCGGGACGGCGCCTACAATGAGCAGTTCTTC.

In this sample, this clonotype turned up many times. This rearrangement joins TRBV20-1 to TRBJ1-2, with no clear D. Germline V gives CDR1 DFQATT, CDR2 SNEGSKA (reference sequence). This CDR3 has 13 residues. Trimming took 0 bases from V and 3 from J, leaving 8 bases between them. CDR3 region: CSARDKGDYGYTF. The CDR3 bases are TGCAGTGCTAGAGATAAGGGCGACTATGGCTACACCTTC.

There are many counts of this clonotype. This rearrangement joins TRBV7-9 to TRBJ2-1, with TRBD2 matching over 8 bases. The V gene's germline CDR1 is SEHNR and CDR2 FQNEAQ (reference sequence). V lost 5 bases, J lost 3 bases, and 3 bases stayed unmatched. This CDR3 has 14 amino acids. The chain's CDR3 is CASSRSGIYNEQFF. The CDR3 coding sequence is TGTGCCAGCAGCCGTAGCGGGATCTACAATGAGCAGTTCTTC. Full variable domain (outside the CDR3, taken from reference TRBV7-9 and TRBJ2-1): DTGVSQNPRHKITKRGQNVTFRCDPISEHNRLYWYRQTLGQGPEFLTYFQNEAQLEKSRLLSDRFSAERPKGSFSTLEIQRTEQGDSAMYLCASSRSGIYNEQFFGPGTRLTVL.

This clonotype has ten or more counts. The chain joins TRBV30 to TRBJ2-7; no definite D call. Germline-derived CDR1 and CDR2 are GTSNPN and SVGIG (reference sequence). Between the trimmed V and J ends, which lost 1 base and 10 bases, there was a span of 14 bases. The CDR3 sequence is 12 residues long. The CDR3 DNA follows: TGTGCCTGGAGTGGGGGAAGGTCAGCCCAGTACTTC. It yields the protein CAWSGGRSAQYF.